The 32 T cell receptor beta chains reported below all come from one sample, sequenced in a study of cytomegalovirus exposure and HLA in healthy donors. Researchers ran the PCR with 60 Vbeta and 13 Jbeta primers. Sequenced by immunoSEQ multiplex PCR; TCRdb stores in-frame clones only, minus some. Of more than 150,000 clones listed, approximately 80% are singletons. Sequences were obtained from PBMCs. The receptor source for this set is a woman between 25 and 40 years old in good health and CMV-seronegative.

V and J are TRBV30 and TRBJ2-7; tentatively, D is TRBD1 (6 bases). The CDR3 is made up of 12 amino acids. Germline V gene data show CDR1 as GTSNPN and CDR2 as SVGIG (reference sequence). Trimming shortened V by 3 bases and J by 5 bases, and 11 bases separated the two germline ends. The CDR3, as DNA: TGTGCCTGGAGCGACGGACAGCACGAGCAGTACTTC. It codes for CAWSDGQHEQYF. The complete variable domain, with remaining parts taken from reference TRBV30 and TRBJ2-7, reads SQTIHQWPATLVQPVGSPLSLECTVEGTSNPNLYWYRQAAGRGLQLLFYSVGIGQISSEVPQNLSASRPQDRQFILSSKKLLLSDSGFYLCAWSDGQHEQYFGPGTRLTVT.

This clone has a handful of counts. V usage is TRBV2 and J usage is TRBJ1-4; D unresolved. The CDR3 runs 14 residues. Germline V gene sequence: CDR1 SNHLY, CDR2 FYNNEI. V lost 7 bases and J 3 bases, leaving 12 bases between the germline ends. The CDR3 loop reads CASNARTANEKLFF. CDR3 nucleotides: TGTGCCAGCAATGCAAGAACAGCTAATGAAAAACTGTTTTTT.

This CDR3 is CASSLGLASGGLEQYF. CDR3 sequence (DNA): TGTGCCAGCAGCTTGGGGTTGGCCAGCGGGGGTCTCGAGCAGTACTTC. This chain uses TRBV13 with TRBJ2-7; 8 bases fit TRBD2. V trimming: 3 bases; J trimming: 6 bases; junction bases outside the gene matches: 13. Germline V gene sequence: CDR1 PRHDT, CDR2 FYEKMQ (reference sequence). This CDR3 is 16 amino acids long.

J is TRBJ2-7 and V is TRBV5-1; a possible D gene is TRBD1 (5 bases). CDR1 is SGHRS, CDR2 YFSETQ, per germline. This CDR3 is built from 15 residues. V lost 5 bases and J 5 bases, leaving 20 bases between the germline ends. The CDR3 DNA is TGCGCCAGCAGAGGGTTCCTGGCAGGGAACGACGAGCAGTACTTC. As protein: CASRGFLAGNDEQYF.

As regards this clone: Additional DNA sequences in this sample encode the identical CDR3. V and J are TRBV2 and TRBJ2-1, with TRBD2 as a possible D gene (6 bases). This CDR3 region has 12 residues. The germline V gene encodes CDR1 SNHLY and CDR2 FYNNEI. V lost 3 bases and J lost 7, with 7 bases in between. The CDR3 DNA sequence: TGTGCCAGCAGTGACCGGGGGAATGAGCAGTTCTTC. Amino acids: CASSDRGNEQFF.

The chain combines TRBV15 with TRBJ2-2; maybe TRBD2 (5 bases). This CDR3 comprises 15 residues. V lost 0 bases and J lost 9, with 14 bases in between. Per germline, CDR1 LNHNV and CDR2 YYDKDF (reference sequence). CDR3 sequence (DNA): TGTGCCACCAGCAGAGATGGCACTCGGGGAAGGGAGCTGTTTTTT. This gives the protein CATSRDGTRGRELFF.

V and J are TRBV4-1 and TRBJ2-3; D not resolved. This CDR3 contains 16 residues. The V gene's germline CDR1 is MGHRA and CDR2 YSYEKL. Deletions cut 4 bases from V and 3 bases from J, with 17 bases between. The CDR3 sequence is CASSPVGVSRTDTQYF. The CDR3 bases are TGCGCCAGCAGCCCTGTGGGCGTGTCGAGAACAGATACGCAGTATTTT.

The chain recombines TRBV11-1 with TRBJ2-5; TRBD1 matches at 9 bases. The CDR3 length is 15 residues. Per germline, CDR1 SGHAT and CDR2 FQDESV (reference sequence). J was trimmed by 1 base and V by 5 bases; bases with no gene match: 5. The chain's CDR3 is CASSATGGFQETQYF. The DNA for the CDR3 is TGTGCCAGCAGCGCCACAGGGGGCTTCCAAGAGACCCAGTACTTC.

The CDR3 coding sequence is TGTGCCAGCAGTGAAGAAAATGACAGTAACCCCTTGGATACGCAGTATTTT. Its protein is CASSEENDSNPLDTQYF. The V and J genes are TRBV6-1 and TRBJ2-3; perhaps TRBD1 as D (5 bases). Germline V gene lookup returns CDR1 MNHNS and CDR2 SASEGT. This CDR3 is 17 amino acids long. V was shortened by 1 base and J by 6 bases, with 20 bases between the two germline ends.

The count of this clone is one. This chain connects TRBV28 to TRBJ2-1, with TRBD1 matching over 7 bases. In germline, CDR1 is MDHEN, CDR2 SYDVKM. The CDR3 consists of 16 residues. J lost 4 bases, V lost 3 bases, and 9 bases had no gene match. The CDR3 spells CASSLTGLSTYNEQFF. Here the CDR3 DNA reads TGTGCCAGCAGTTTGACAGGGCTTAGCACTTACAATGAGCAGTTCTTC.

This rearrangement joins TRBV10-2 to TRBJ1-6, with D uncertain. Germline CDR1 WSHSY, CDR2 SAAADI. The CDR3 has 15 amino acids. Trimming removed 3 bases from V and 7 bases from J, with 13 bases in between. DNA of the CDR3: TGCGCCAGCAGTGAACGGTCCACGGAGAATTCACCCCTCCACTTT. It codes for CASSERSTENSPLHF.

This clone was seen a few times. J is TRBJ2-5 and V is TRBV5-1, with TRBD2 matching 9 bases. Germline V gene data show CDR1 as SGHRS and CDR2 as YFSETQ. The CDR3 runs to 14 residues. The V segment lost 4 bases and the J segment 1 base; nucleotides outside the gene matches: 2. CDR3 nucleotide sequence: TGCGCCAGCAGCGTGACTAGCGGCCAAGAGACCCAGTACTTC. This translates into CASSVTSGQETQYF.

Only a few counts were recorded for this clone. The chain employs TRBV7-2 and TRBJ2-7; 8 bases are a match to TRBD1. The V gene's germline CDR1 is SGHTA and CDR2 FQGNSA. V lost 4 bases and J lost 4; bases outside the gene matches: 9. This CDR3 has 15 amino acids. CDR3 in DNA: TGTGCCAGCAGCTCGTTTTCAGGGGGCGGATACGAGCAGTACTTC. This gives the protein CASSSFSGGGYEQYF.

This chain joins TRBV7-2 and TRBJ2-1, with TRBD2 matching over 10 bases. This CDR3 has 14 residues. V lost 3 bases, J lost 6 bases, and 2 bases stayed unmatched. The germline V gene encodes CDR1 SGHTA and CDR2 FQGNSA. The CDR3 loop is CASSFTSGANEQFF. The CDR3 DNA follows: TGTGCCAGCAGCTTTACTAGCGGGGCCAATGAGCAGTTCTTC.

V gene TRBV15 combines with J gene TRBJ1-2; D remains unclear. V was trimmed by 0 bases and J by 0 bases, leaving 5 bases between them. Germline V CDR1 and CDR2: LNHNV, YYDKDF (reference sequence). The CDR3 runs 14 residues. The CDR3 here is CATSRDYPNYGYTF. In nucleotides, the CDR3 is TGTGCCACCAGCAGAGATTATCCTAACTATGGCTACACCTTC.

CDR3 DNA: TGCGCCAGCAGACAGGGAACCGGGGAGCTGTTTTTT. Its protein product is CASRQGTGELFF. The V and J genes are TRBV10-2 and TRBJ2-2, with a possible D match to TRBD1 (6 bases). This CDR3 spans 12 amino acids. V was shortened by 6 bases and J by 5 bases, with 7 bases between the two germline ends. Germline V gene lookup returns CDR1 WSHSY and CDR2 SAAADI.

V is TRBV10-1 and J is TRBJ2-7, with a weak D call TRBD2 (6 bases). The CDR3 length is 13 residues. The germline V gene has CDR1 WNHNN and CDR2 SYGVQD (reference sequence). V was cut by 4 bases and J by 3 bases, with 10 bases left in between. This CDR3 is CASSGQGGYEQYF. The CDR3 DNA follows: TGCGCCAGCAGTGGGCAGGGAGGCTACGAGCAGTACTTC.

The V gene is TRBV5-4, the J gene TRBJ2-1; a possible D gene is TRBD1 (6 bases). CDR3 length: 14 amino acids. Per germline, CDR1 SGHNT and CDR2 YYREEE (reference sequence). Trimming took 4 bases from V and 5 from J, leaving 13 bases between them. The CDR3 bases are TGTGCCAGCAGCCAGACAGGAGTCCACAATGAGCAGTTCTTC. Its translation: CASSQTGVHNEQFF.

The chain is built from TRBV15 and TRBJ2-7; tentative D call: TRBD2 (6 bases). The CDR3 contains 17 residues. The germline gives CDR1 LNHNV, CDR2 YYDKDF (reference sequence). Trimming stripped 3 bases from V and 2 bases from J, with 20 bases between. The chain's CDR3 is CATSRHRSGVDPYEQYF. The CDR3 nucleotides read TGTGCCACCAGCAGGCACCGGTCGGGGGTCGACCCCTACGAGCAGTACTTC.

A word on this clone: At one end, the junction sequence differs from germline, possibly due to a read error. The chain has TRBV10-3 and TRBJ2-6, with D possibly being TRBD1 (5 bases). This CDR3 is 15 amino acids long. Germline assignment: CDR1 ENHRY and CDR2 SYGVKD. CDR3 amino acids: CAISERGSGANGLTF. CDR3 nucleotides: TGTGCCATCAGTGAGAGGGGCTCTGGGGCCAACGGCCTGACTTTC.

The chain's CDR3 is CASSLSSGLAGGELFF. The CDR3 DNA is TGTGCCAGCAGCCTATCCTCGGGACTAGCGGGGGGGGAGCTGTTTTTT. The chain carries TRBV27 and TRBJ2-2; 13 nucleotides line up with TRBD2. CDR1 and CDR2 (germline): MNHEY, SMNVEV (reference sequence). The V segment lost 6 bases and the J segment 8 bases; nucleotides outside the gene matches: 9. The CDR3 loop spans 16 amino acids.

The rearrangement uses TRBV27 and TRBJ1-5; TRBD1 is a possible D gene (5 bases). V dropped 6 bases and J dropped 0 bases, with 12 bases sitting between them. The CDR3 runs to 15 residues. Germline assignment: CDR1 MNHEY and CDR2 SMNVEV (reference sequence). The CDR3 region is CASRPDRYSNQPQHF. The CDR3, as DNA: TGTGCCAGCAGACCCGACAGATATAGCAATCAGCCCCAGCATTTT.

This rearrangement joins TRBV28 to TRBJ1-2, with 8 bases that match TRBD1. This CDR3 contains 14 residues. The V segment lost 6 bases and the J segment 5 bases; nucleotides outside the gene matches: 8. Germline CDR1 MDHEN, CDR2 SYDVKM. For the CDR3, the DNA is TGTGCCAGCAGATCCACCGGGACAGGATATGGCTACACCTTC. This translates into CASRSTGTGYGYTF.

The V and J genes are TRBV11-2 and TRBJ2-7; 9 bases map to TRBD1. J gave up 2 bases and V 2 bases, and 7 bases lay outside the gene matches. Germline V gene data show CDR1 as SGHAT and CDR2 as FQNNGV. CDR3 length equals 16 residues. This CDR3 is CASSLLSGQGTYEQYF. CDR3 sequence (DNA): TGTGCCAGCAGCTTACTTTCGGGACAGGGCACCTACGAGCAGTACTTC.

The gene calls are TRBV9 and TRBJ2-1; 8 positions agree with TRBD2. The J segment lost 4 bases and the V segment lost 0 bases, leaving 6 bases of the junction unmatched. Per the germline V gene, CDR1 is SGDLS and CDR2 is YYNGEE. The CDR3 has 16 residues. CDR3 DNA: TGTGCCAGCAGCGTAGTGGCTAGCGGGTCATACAATGAGCAGTTCTTC. Translation: CASSVVASGSYNEQFF.

The chain combines TRBV7-2 with TRBJ2-7, with a tentative D call TRBD1 (5 bases). This CDR3 has 17 amino acids. V shed 1 base and J shed 0 bases, with 16 bases lying between them. Germline lookup yields CDR1 SGHTA and CDR2 FQGNSA. Here the CDR3 DNA reads TGTGCCAGCAGCTTAGGTAATAGTGGGGCCTCCTCCTACGAGCAGTACTTC. It is translated as CASSLGNSGASSYEQYF.

This clone was seen only a few times. The chain carries TRBV5-8 and TRBJ2-1; a possible D gene is TRBD1 (6 bases). CDR1 and CDR2 from the germline V gene are SGHTS and YDEGEE. CDR3 size: 16 residues. V was cut by 5 bases and J by 4 bases, with 19 bases left in between. The CDR3 is CASRIDTGKGYNEQFF. The CDR3 DNA sequence: TGTGCCAGCAGAATCGATACAGGGAAAGGGTACAATGAGCAGTTCTTC. Supplemented by reference TRBV5-8 and TRBJ2-1, the full variable domain reads EAGVTQSPTHLIKTRGQQATLRCSPISGHTSVYWYQQALGLGLQFLLWYDEGEERNRGNFPPRFSGRQFPNYSSELNVNALELEDSALYLCASRIDTGKGYNEQFFGPGTRLTVL.

J is TRBJ2-7 and V is TRBV6-1, with TRBD1 matching over 11 bases. CDR1 is MNHNS and CDR2 is SASEGT in the germline V gene. This CDR3 contains 14 residues. The V segment lost 6 bases and the J segment 7 bases; nucleotides outside the gene matches: 8. The CDR3 nucleotides are TGTGCCAGCAGAAGGGACAGGGGGTTTGGTGAGCAGTACTTC. Protein product: CASRRDRGFGEQYF.

The genes are TRBV29-1 and TRBJ2-7; no reliable D call. Germline V gene data show CDR1 as SQVTM and CDR2 as ANQGSEA. The ends were cut back, 1 base at V and 6 bases at J, with 16 bases in the middle. This CDR3 spans 14 amino acids. The CDR3 DNA follows: TGCAGCGTTGAAGGCTCTTCAAACTTGCGCGAGCAGTACTTC. Amino acids: CSVEGSSNLREQYF.

This clone was counted between two and nine times. This rearrangement joins TRBV28 to TRBJ1-1, with TRBD1 matching 7 bases. Germline-derived CDR1 and CDR2 are MDHEN and SYDVKM. V lost 6 bases and J lost 6; bases outside the gene matches: 10. The CDR3 extends over 14 amino acids. The CDR3 sequence: CASREKTGSPEAFF. For the CDR3, the DNA is TGTGCCAGCAGGGAAAAGACAGGGTCTCCTGAAGCTTTCTTT.

J is TRBJ2-7 and V is TRBV28; a possible D gene is TRBD2 (6 bases). Germline values: CDR1 MDHEN, CDR2 SYDVKM. Between the trimmed V and J ends, which lost 6 bases and 1 base, there was a span of 16 bases. The CDR3 runs to 15 residues. The CDR3 nucleotides read TGTGCCAGCAGGACGGGACTCCCAAAATCCTACGAGCAGTACTTC. Protein sequence: CASRTGLPKSYEQYF.

This chain uses TRBV9 with TRBJ2-1, with 8 nucleotides matching TRBD2. Germline-derived CDR1 and CDR2 are SGDLS and YYNGEE. J lost 9 bases, V lost 4 bases, and 6 bases had no gene match. This CDR3 is 13 amino acids long. CDR3 in amino acids: CASSTRTSSEQFF. The CDR3 DNA sequence: TGTGCCAGCAGCACCCGGACTAGCAGTGAGCAGTTCTTC.